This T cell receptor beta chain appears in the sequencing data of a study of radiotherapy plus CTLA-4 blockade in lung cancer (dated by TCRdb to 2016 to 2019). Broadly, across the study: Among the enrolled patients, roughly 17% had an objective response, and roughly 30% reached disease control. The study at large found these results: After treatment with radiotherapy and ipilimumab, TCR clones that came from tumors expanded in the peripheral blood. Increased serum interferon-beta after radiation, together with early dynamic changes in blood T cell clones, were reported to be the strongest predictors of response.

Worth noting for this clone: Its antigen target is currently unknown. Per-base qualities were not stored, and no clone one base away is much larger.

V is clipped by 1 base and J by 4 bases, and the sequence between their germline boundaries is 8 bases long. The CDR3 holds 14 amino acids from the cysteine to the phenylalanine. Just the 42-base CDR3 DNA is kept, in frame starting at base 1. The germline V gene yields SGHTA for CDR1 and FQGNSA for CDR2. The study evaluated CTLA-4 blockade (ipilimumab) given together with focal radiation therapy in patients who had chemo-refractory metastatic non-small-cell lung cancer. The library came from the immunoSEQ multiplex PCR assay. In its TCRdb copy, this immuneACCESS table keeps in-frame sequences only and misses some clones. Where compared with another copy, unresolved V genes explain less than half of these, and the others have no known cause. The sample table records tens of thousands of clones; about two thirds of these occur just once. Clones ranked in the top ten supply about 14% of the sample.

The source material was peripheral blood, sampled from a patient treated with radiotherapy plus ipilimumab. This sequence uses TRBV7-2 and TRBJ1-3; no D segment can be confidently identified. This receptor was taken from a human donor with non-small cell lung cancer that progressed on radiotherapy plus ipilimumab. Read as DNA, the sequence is TGTGCCAGCAGCTTAGGGACGGGCGGAAACACCATATATTTT. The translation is CASSLGTGGNTIYF.